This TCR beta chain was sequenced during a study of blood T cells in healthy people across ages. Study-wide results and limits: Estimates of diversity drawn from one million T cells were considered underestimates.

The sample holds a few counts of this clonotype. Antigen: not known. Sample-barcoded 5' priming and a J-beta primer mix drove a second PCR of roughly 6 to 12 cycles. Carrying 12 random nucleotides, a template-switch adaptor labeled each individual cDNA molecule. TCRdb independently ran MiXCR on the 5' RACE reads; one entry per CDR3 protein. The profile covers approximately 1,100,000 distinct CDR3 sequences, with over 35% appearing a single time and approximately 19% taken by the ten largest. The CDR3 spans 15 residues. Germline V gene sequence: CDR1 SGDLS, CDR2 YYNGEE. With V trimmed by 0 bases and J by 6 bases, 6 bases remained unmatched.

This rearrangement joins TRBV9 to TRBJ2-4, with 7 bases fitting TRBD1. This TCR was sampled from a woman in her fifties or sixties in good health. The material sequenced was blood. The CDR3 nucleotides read TGTGCCAGCAGCGTAGCTACAGGGGCAGGAAACATTCAGTACTTC. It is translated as CASSVATGAGNIQYF.